This TCR beta chain is from a study of CD8 T cells in ankylosing spondylitis. This clonotype has a count of ten or more. Its cognate antigen is unknown. General observations from the study: Prior work had noted some motif variants in reactive arthritis blood and synovial fluid.

From the 5' RACE reads, TCRdb called clonotypes with MiXCR, one entry per CDR3 protein. The table includes fewer than 250,000 distinct CDR3 sequences, roughly a tenth detected once. V was trimmed by 4 bases and J by 5 bases, leaving 18 bases between them. CDR1 MGHRA and CDR2 YSYEKL come from the germline V gene. This CDR3 comprises 17 residues. The chain carries TRBV4-1 and TRBJ1-6; D uncertain. The material sequenced was blood, either unsorted or a sorted T cell fraction (not recorded which). The source of this sequence is a male donor with ankylosing spondylitis or in good health (not recorded which). CDR3 residues: CASSPALARPHNSPLHF. The CDR3 DNA reads as TGCGCCAGCAGCCCGGCCCTTGCACGACCTCATAATTCACCCCTCCACTTT.